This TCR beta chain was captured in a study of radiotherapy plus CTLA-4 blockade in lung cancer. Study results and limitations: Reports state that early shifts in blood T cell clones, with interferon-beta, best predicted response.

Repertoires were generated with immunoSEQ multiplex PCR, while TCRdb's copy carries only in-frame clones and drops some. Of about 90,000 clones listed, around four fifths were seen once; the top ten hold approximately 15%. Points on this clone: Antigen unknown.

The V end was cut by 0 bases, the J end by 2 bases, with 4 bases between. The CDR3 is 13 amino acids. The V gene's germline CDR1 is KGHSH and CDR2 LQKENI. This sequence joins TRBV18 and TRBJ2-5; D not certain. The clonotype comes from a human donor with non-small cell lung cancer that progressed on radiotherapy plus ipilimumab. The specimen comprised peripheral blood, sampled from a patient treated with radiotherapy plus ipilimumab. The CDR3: CASSPPSQETQYF. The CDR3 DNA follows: TGTGCCAGCTCACCACCTTCTCAAGAGACCCAGTACTTC.